The source of this T cell receptor beta chain is a study of regulatory T cells in long-lasting Graves disease. CDR3-region Arm-PCR and iRepertoire HTBI primers produced the TCR beta libraries. A single record per CDR3 protein comes from TCRdb applying MiXCR to the multiplex PCR reads. The table includes a few hundred thousand distinct CDR3 sequences, 20% to 25% detected once. Points from the study as a whole: Favored gene segments in persistent disease were TRBV28, TRBJ1-2 and TRBJ2-5.

Remarks on this clonotype: Its matching antigen is unknown.

Time point of the sample: persistent/refractory GD, antithyroid drugs over 5 years with positive TRAb. PBMC RNA was the source of the TCR library. Trimming took 4 bases from V and 10 from J; bases not matched to a gene: 9. Looked up from germline, CDR1 is SGHAT and CDR2 is FQNNGV. The CDR3 extends over 15 amino acids. This TCR was sampled from a female donor with Graves disease. Sequencing was performed on peripheral blood mononuclear cells (PBMCs), taken when the disease was refractory, from a patient treated with antithyroid drugs. This sequence joins TRBV11-2 and TRBJ1-6; 8 positions agree with TRBD1. The CDR3: CASSSQGAEVSPLHF. CDR3 coding DNA: TGTGCCAGCAGCTCCCAGGGGGCGGAGGTATCACCCCTCCACTTT.